This T cell receptor beta chain was recovered during a study of metastatic and nonmetastatic thyroid tumors. TCRdb re-called clones from the PCR reads using MiXCR. The table lists more than 15,000 clones, 16% of them singletons. Ahead of thyroid surgery, no patient had received treatment of any kind. This clone was observed many times. The TCR originated in a male donor with papillary thyroid cancer or a benign thyroid nodule (not recorded which). Some clones in this sample may be carry-over from other donors' samples. The sequencing sample was made of blood.

CDR3 sequence reads: CASSKGQGALEKLFF. The CDR3 bases are TGTGCCAGCAGTAAAGGACAGGGGGCTCTTGAAAAACTGTTTTTT. The V call is TRBV6-1, the J call TRBJ1-4; 11 nucleotides match TRBD1. The V and J ends lost 5 bases and 7 bases, in that order; junction bases with no gene match: 6. Germline V gives CDR1 MNHNS, CDR2 SASEGT. The CDR3 covers 15 residues.